This record concerns one T cell receptor (beta chain) sequence. These data come from a study of blood T cell repertoires in COVID-19. TCRdb's table, derived via immunoSEQ multiplex PCR, lists solely in-frame clones and lacks some. The repertoire holds around 70,000 clones, with 65% to 85% as singletons. Germline CDR1 reads MDHEN; CDR2 reads SYDVKM. The CDR3 has 15 residues. V was clipped by 5 bases and J by 6 bases; unmatched bases: 8. This chain joins TRBV28 and TRBJ2-2; 8 nucleotides align to TRBD1. The origin of this receptor is a man over 45 with COVID-19, enrolled during active disease. The sequencing input was peripheral blood. CDR3 sequence: CASSRRTGMAGELFF. CDR3 sequence (DNA): TGTGCCAGCAGTCGCCGGACAGGGATGGCCGGGGAGCTGTTTTTT.